A selection of T cell receptor beta chains follows, all from one sample in a study of blood T cell repertoires in COVID-19. Assay used: immunoSEQ multiplex PCR; TCRdb lists only in-frame clones, some missing. The table has around 130,000 clones, 90% seen once. Sequenced material: peripheral blood. The receptor set was obtained from a man aged 45-60 years with active COVID-19. CDR3s include the opening cysteine and the closing phenylalanine or tryptophan. D genes are given only for firm matches. The listing skips clone size in some rows; elsewhere it reads once, few, many or a size class.

j_call clone_size d_call v_call cdr3_aa cdr3_nt
TRBJ1-4 - - TRBV27 CASSLGQGSYEKLFF TGTGCCAGCAGTTTGGGTCAGGGAAGTTATGAAAAACTGTTTTTT
TRBJ1-2 - TRBD1 TRBV6-5 CASSYRRGQGAGYTF TGTGCCAGCAGTTACCGGCGGGGACAGGGGGCTGGCTACACCTTC
TRBJ2-2 - - TRBV7-3 CASSLTGRPSSGELFF TGTGCCAGCAGCTTAACCGGCAGGCCCTCCAGCGGGGAGCTGTTTTTT
TRBJ2-6 - - TRBV7-3 CASSSRIGANVLTF TGTGCCAGCAGCTCGAGAATTGGGGCCAACGTCCTGACTTTC
TRBJ2-1 - - TRBV7-2 CASSVSIGNEQFF TGTGCCAGCAGCGTTAGCATAGGCAATGAGCAGTTCTTC
TRBJ2-5 - - TRBV2 CASSEEVSAGTQYF TGTGCCAGCAGTGAGGAGGTCTCCGCCGGGACCCAGTACTTC
TRBJ2-1 - - TRBV27 CASSLRGLGYNEQFF TGTGCCAGCAGCCTCAGGGGCCTAGGGTACAATGAGCAGTTCTTC
TRBJ2-1 - TRBD2 TRBV4-1 CASSQSGSSYNEQFF TGCGCCAGCAGCCAGAGCGGGAGCTCCTACAATGAGCAGTTCTTC
TRBJ1-6 few - TRBV9 CASSLQGLDSPLHF TGTGCCAGCAGCCTCCAGGGGTTGGATTCACCCCTCCACTTT
TRBJ1-1 - TRBD1 TRBV29-1 CSVAGQGGFSNTEAFF TGCAGCGTTGCAGGTCAGGGGGGATTTTCAAACACTGAAGCTTTCTTT
TRBJ1-2 - - TRBV5-1 CASSLGGLGDGYTF TGCGCCAGCAGCTTGGGCGGGTTAGGAGATGGCTACACCTTC
TRBJ1-2 once TRBD1 TRBV19 CASSIGQGDGYTF TGTGCCAGTAGTATCGGACAGGGGGATGGCTACACCTTC
TRBJ2-1 - TRBD2 TRBV3-1/TRBV3-2 CASSPAGTSGYEQFF TGTGCCAGCAGCCCAGCCGGGACTAGCGGGTACGAGCAGTTCTTC
TRBJ2-5 - - TRBV20-1 CSASATAKETQYF TGCAGTGCTAGTGCGACAGCAAAAGAGACCCAGTACTTC
TRBJ1-1 - - TRBV12-3/TRBV12-4 CASSLGWKAFF TGTGCCAGCAGCCTCGGGTGGAAAGCTTTCTTT
TRBJ2-2 - - TRBV7-6 CASSPQAGGSTGELFF TGTGCCAGCAGCCCTCAGGCGGGTGGCAGCACCGGGGAGCTGTTTTTT
TRBJ1-1 - TRBD1 TRBV4-2 CASSQVRGTGGVNTEAFF TGTGCCAGCAGCCAAGTGCGAGGGACAGGGGGCGTGAACACTGAAGCTTTCTTT
TRBJ1-4 - - TRBV2 CASMDRLKLFF TGTGCCAGCATGGACAGACTAAAACTGTTTTTT
TRBJ1-1 - - TRBV4-1 CASSQPARGDTEAFF TGCGCCAGCAGCCAGCCGGCCCGAGGTGACACTGAAGCTTTCTTT
TRBJ2-5 - TRBD2 TRBV15 CATSREISGGAWETQYF TGTGCCACCAGCAGAGAAATAAGCGGGGGGGCTTGGGAGACCCAGTACTTC
TRBJ1-5 - - TRBV27 CASSPINQPQHF TGTGCCAGCAGTCCTATTAATCAGCCCCAGCATTTT
TRBJ2-1 - TRBD2 TRBV5-1 CASSRGDYYNEQFF TGCGCCAGCAGCCGCGGGGACTATTACAATGAGCAGTTCTTC
TRBJ2-7 - TRBD1 TRBV5-1 CASKPGQGAIEQYF TGCGCCAGCAAGCCGGGACAGGGGGCGATCGAGCAGTACTTC
TRBJ2-7 - TRBD1 TRBV18 CASSPPGLLGQKSYEQYF TGTGCCAGCTCACCACCAGGTTTACTGGGACAGAAGTCCTACGAGCAGTACTTC
TRBJ1-5 - - TRBV27 CASSFLNQPQHF TGTGCCAGCAGTTTCTTAAATCAGCCCCAGCATTTT
TRBJ1-5 once - TRBV27 CASSSEGRNQPQHF TGTGCCAGCAGTTCGGAGGGGCGAAATCAGCCCCAGCATTTT
TRBJ2-1 - - TRBV18 CASSPLQAYNEQFF TGTGCCAGCTCACCCTTACAGGCCTACAATGAGCAGTTCTTC
TRBJ2-3 - - TRBV5-4 CASSLEGLDTQYF TGTGCCAGCAGCTTGGAGGGGTTAGATACGCAGTATTTT
TRBJ1-1 - - TRBV29-1 CSVAKGAQAEAFF TGCAGTGTGGCGAAAGGGGCGCAAGCTGAAGCTTTCTTT
TRBJ1-1 - TRBD1 TRBV15 CATSTRQGAPEAFF TGTGCCACCAGCACCCGACAGGGGGCCCCTGAAGCTTTCTTT
TRBJ2-5 - TRBD1 TRBV5-1 CASSSTTGVKQETQYF TGCGCCAGCAGCTCTACTACAGGGGTTAAACAAGAGACCCAGTACTTC
TRBJ2-5 - TRBD2 TRBV4-2 CASSQVSRGGQETQYF TGTGCCAGCAGCCAAGTATCGCGGGGGGGACAAGAGACCCAGTACTTC
TRBJ1-1 - TRBD1 TRBV5-4 CASSLQGARGTEAFF TGTGCCAGCAGCTTGCAGGGGGCGCGGGGCACTGAAGCTTTCTTT
TRBJ2-1 - - TRBV11-3 CASSRWRGYNNEQFF TGTGCCAGCAGCCGTTGGCGGGGCTACAACAATGAGCAGTTCTTC
TRBJ2-6 - TRBD1 TRBV7-8 CASSPRDRRSGANVLTF TGTGCCAGCAGCCCCCGGGACAGACGCTCTGGGGCCAACGTCCTGACTTTC
TRBJ1-2 - - TRBV5-6 CASSLRAGGYTF TGTGCCAGCAGCTTGCGAGCGGGTGGCTACACCTTC
TRBJ2-1 few - TRBV9 CASSAGDTRINEQFF TGTGCCAGCAGCGCAGGGGACACCAGAATCAATGAGCAGTTCTTC
TRBJ2-1 - TRBD2 TRBV13 CASSLVLWEGRNEQFF TGTGCCAGCAGCTTAGTTCTCTGGGAGGGCCGGAATGAGCAGTTCTTC
TRBJ2-1 - - TRBV25-1 CASSDSGQPYNEQFF TGTGCCAGCAGTGACTCGGGACAACCCTACAATGAGCAGTTCTTC
TRBJ2-5 - TRBD2 TRBV7-8 CASSRGTSGIQETQYF TGTGCCAGCAGCCGAGGGACTAGCGGGATACAAGAGACCCAGTACTTC
TRBJ1-1 - TRBD1 TRBV5-4 CASRPGGTGGMAEAFF TGTGCCAGCAGGCCCGGGGGCACAGGGGGCATGGCTGAAGCTTTCTTT
TRBJ2-2 - TRBD1 TRBV5-1 CASSVTGGNTGELFF TGCGCCAGCAGCGTCACAGGGGGCAATACCGGGGAGCTGTTTTTT
TRBJ2-7 - - TRBV7-9 CASSLPSASYEQYF TGTGCCAGCAGCTTACCCTCCGCGTCCTACGAGCAGTACTTC
TRBJ1-4 once - TRBV19 CASSDSYNEKLFF TGTGCCAGTAGTGACAGCTATAATGAAAAACTGTTTTTT
TRBJ2-5 - TRBD2 TRBV27 CASSRLAGVPETQYF TGTGCCAGCAGTCGACTAGCGGGAGTTCCTGAGACCCAGTACTTC
TRBJ1-5 - TRBD1 TRBV24-1 CATSDSGTGHQPQHF TGTGCCACCAGTGATTCCGGGACAGGGCATCAGCCCCAGCATTTT
TRBJ1-2 few - TRBV19 CASSMVAPYGYTF TGTGCCAGTAGTATGGTGGCCCCTTATGGCTACACCTTC
TRBJ2-2 - TRBD2 TRBV5-1 CASSPGLANTGELFF TGCGCCAGCAGCCCCGGACTAGCGAACACCGGGGAGCTGTTTTTT
TRBJ2-2 - TRBD1 TRBV6-2/TRBV6-3 CASSYAGQGLGELFF TGTGCCAGCAGTTACGCGGGACAGGGGCTCGGGGAGCTGTTTTTT
TRBJ2-1 few TRBD2 TRBV29-1 CSVLGLADNEQFF TGCAGCGTCCTCGGACTAGCGGACAATGAGCAGTTCTTC
TRBJ2-7 - - TRBV15 CATSRDGYEQYF TGTGCCACCAGCAGAGACGGCTACGAGCAGTACTTC
TRBJ1-1 - - TRBV7-9 CASSLGERTDLNTEAFF TGTGCCAGCAGCTTAGGAGAGCGAACGGACTTGAACACTGAAGCTTTCTTT